A selection of T cell receptor beta chains follows, all from one sample in a study of blood T cells in healthy people across ages. One entry per CDR3 protein results from TCRdb running MiXCR on the 5' RACE reads. The data show about 1,600,000 distinct CDR3 sequences, with 42% seen just once and under 8% held by the top ten. Source material: blood. The receptors derive from a young woman in good health. CDR3s include the opening cysteine and the closing phenylalanine or tryptophan. Each record gives: J gene, clone size, V gene, D gene, CDR3 protein, CDR3 DNA. The D gene is left open where the match is weak. The size field is filled for only some rows; it gives once, few, many or a size class.

>TRBJ2-7|few|TRBV9|TRBD2
CASSLHPDGRAYEQYF
TGTGCCAGCAGCCTTCACCCCGACGGGAGGGCCTACGAGCAGTACTTC
>TRBJ2-7|.|TRBV6-1|.
CASSEAGAFNEQYF
TGTGCCAGCAGTGAGGCGGGGGCGTTCAATGAGCAGTACTTC
>TRBJ2-1|few|TRBV20-1|TRBD2
CSARDKVAGYNEQFF
TGCAGTGCTAGAGATAAGGTAGCGGGGTACAATGAGCAGTTCTTC
>TRBJ1-4|.|TRBV7-7|.
CASSLNVQGEKLFF
TGTGCTAGCAGCTTAAATGTCCAGGGAGAAAAACTGTTTTTT
>TRBJ1-1|once|TRBV7-2|.
CASSLEPGRLGEAFF
TGTGCCAGCAGCTTAGAACCAGGGCGCTTAGGGGAAGCTTTCTTT
>TRBJ2-2|.|TRBV6-6|TRBD2
CASLRGGSTGELFF
TGTGCCAGCCTCCGGGGGGGGAGCACCGGGGAGCTGTTTTTT
>TRBJ2-7|once|TRBV15|.
CATSRYNEQYF
TGTGCCACCAGCAGGTACAATGAGCAGTACTTC
>TRBJ2-7|few|TRBV12-3/TRBV12-4|.
CASSLDTAGPYEQYF
TGTGCCAGCAGTTTAGACACAGCGGGCCCCTACGAGCAGTACTTC
>TRBJ2-7|few|TRBV4-1|.
CASSQHSTKTYEQYF
TGCGCCAGCAGCCAACACTCGACGAAGACATACGAGCAGTACTTC
>TRBJ1-2|few|TRBV3-1|.
CASSQAGGSGYTF
TGTGCCAGCAGCCAAGCAGGAGGGTCTGGCTACACCTTC
>TRBJ2-2|.|TRBV5-1|.
CASSALTLGGNTGELFF
TGCGCCAGCAGCGCCCTGACTTTAGGGGGTAACACCGGGGAGCTGTTTTTT
>TRBJ1-3|.|TRBV7-2|TRBD1
CASSLATTGGSGNTIYF
TGTGCCAGCAGCTTAGCTACGACAGGGGGCTCTGGAAACACCATATATTTT
>TRBJ1-6|few|TRBV5-1|.
CASSLGWGLESPLHF
TGCGCCAGCAGCTTGGGGTGGGGCCTCGAATCACCCCTCCACTTT
>TRBJ1-2|.|TRBV6-1|.
CASSEPSTGYNF
TGTGCCAGCAGTGAACCCTCTACCGGCTACAACTTC
>TRBJ1-2|few|TRBV2|.
CASYTLGAGDGYTF
TGTGCCAGCTATACCTTAGGAGCAGGGGATGGCTACACCTTC
>TRBJ2-2|.|TRBV5-1|.
CAGSSEGTGELFF
TGCGCCGGCAGCTCAGAAGGGACCGGGGAGCTGTTTTTT
>TRBJ2-3|few|TRBV4-2|.
CASSQDWAGITDTQYF
TGTGCCAGCAGCCAAGATTGGGCAGGGATCACAGATACGCAGTATTTT
>TRBJ1-1|few|TRBV9|.
CASSVEGQGEAFF
TGTGCCAGCAGCGTAGAGGGTCAGGGAGAAGCTTTCTTT
>TRBJ2-1|.|TRBV30|.
CALPVETTQFF
TGTGCCTTACCGGTCGAGACAACGCAGTTCTTC
>TRBJ1-1|few|TRBV5-1|.
CASSIQGSNTEAFF
TGCGCCAGCAGTATACAGGGTTCAAACACTGAAGCTTTCTTT
>TRBJ2-5|few|TRBV20-1|.
CSARVSGLQETQYF
TGCAGTGCTAGAGTTTCGGGGCTCCAAGAGACCCAGTACTTC
>TRBJ2-3|few|TRBV20-1|TRBD2
CSAPRTSGIDTQYF
TGCAGTGCACCTCGGACTAGCGGGATAGATACGCAGTATTTT
>TRBJ2-1|.|TRBV5-1|.
CASSMGAASSYNEQFF
TGCGCCAGCAGCATGGGGGCGGCAAGCTCCTACAATGAGCAGTTCTTC
>TRBJ2-1|few|TRBV5-1|TRBD2
CASSLGLATNEQFF
TGCGCCAGCAGCTTGGGACTAGCAACCAATGAGCAGTTCTTC
>TRBJ2-5|.|TRBV12-5|.
CASGLPSEGYQETQYF
TGTGCTAGTGGTCTACCCTCGGAGGGGTACCAAGAGACCCAGTACTTC
>TRBJ2-3|few|TRBV10-3|.
CATHQPVDGGATQYF
TGTGCCACACACCAGCCGGTCGATGGGGGAGCTACGCAGTATTTT
>TRBJ1-4|few|TRBV7-9|.
CASSLLAKTKNEKLFF
TGTGCCAGCAGCTTATTGGCCAAGACGAAAAATGAAAAACTGTTTTTT
>TRBJ2-5|.|TRBV27|TRBD2
CASSSPGGGRETQYF
TGTGCCAGCAGTTCCCCCGGGGGGGGCAGGGAGACCCAGTACTTC
>TRBJ2-1|few|TRBV10-3|.
CVAAGLTSEQFF
TGTGTTGCCGCGGGCCTCACCAGTGAGCAGTTCTTC
>TRBJ1-3|.|TRBV7-3|.
CASSLSGSGRNTIYF
TGTGCCAGCAGCTTATCGGGTTCCGGACGGAACACCATATATTTT
>TRBJ2-7|.|TRBV6-2/TRBV6-3|TRBD2
CASSYSLGAGTTYNEQYF
TGTGCCAGCAGTTACTCACTCGGAGCGGGGACCACCTACAATGAGCAGTACTTC
>TRBJ2-7|.|TRBV12-3/TRBV12-4|TRBD2
CASSPEFPLAGRYEQYF
TGTGCCAGCAGTCCTGAATTCCCACTAGCGGGAAGGTACGAGCAGTACTTC
>TRBJ2-1|.|TRBV27|TRBD1
CASTPPGTAYNEQFF
TGTGCCAGCACCCCCCCGGGGACAGCCTACAATGAGCAGTTCTTC
>TRBJ2-1|.|TRBV3-1|.
CASTRVTVNEQFF
TGTGCCAGCACCAGGGTGACCGTCAATGAGCAGTTCTTC
>TRBJ1-2|.|TRBV25-1|.
CASSEFRAGSNYGYTF
TGTGCCAGCAGTGAATTCAGGGCAGGGAGTAACTATGGCTACACCTTC
>TRBJ1-1|few|TRBV5-1|TRBD1
CASSLGRGGITEAFF
TGCGCCAGCAGCTTGGGTAGAGGGGGCATCACTGAAGCTTTCTTT
>TRBJ2-1|once|TRBV6-1|TRBD2
CASKTSGGNNEQFF
TGTGCCAGCAAGACTAGCGGGGGTAACAATGAGCAGTTCTTC
>TRBJ2-7|.|TRBV28|.
CATRQSYEQYF
TGTGCCACCCGACAGTCCTACGAGCAGTACTTC
>TRBJ1-1|.|TRBV9|TRBD1
CASSVVGLGDREAFF
TGTGCCAGCAGCGTAGTCGGGTTAGGGGACAGAGAAGCTTTCTTT
>TRBJ2-4|few|TRBV2|TRBD1
CASSEVPRQGRGENIQYF
TGTGCCAGCAGTGAAGTTCCCAGACAGGGACGGGGTGAGAACATTCAGTACTTC
>TRBJ1-5|.|TRBV5-1|.
CASSPGGRTVNQPQHF
TGCGCCAGCAGCCCCGGAGGAAGGACGGTTAATCAGCCCCAGCATTTT
>TRBJ2-7|.|TRBV15|.
CATSRVDRLSYEQYF
TGTGCCACCAGCAGGGTCGACAGGCTCTCCTACGAGCAGTACTTC
>TRBJ2-3|few|TRBV10-3|TRBD1
CAIRNGQGSPTDTQYF
TGTGCCATCAGGAACGGACAGGGATCCCCCACAGATACGCAGTATTTT
>TRBJ2-1|.|TRBV3-1|.
CATEGFRGDEQFF
TGTGCCACCGAGGGGTTCAGGGGCGATGAGCAGTTCTTC